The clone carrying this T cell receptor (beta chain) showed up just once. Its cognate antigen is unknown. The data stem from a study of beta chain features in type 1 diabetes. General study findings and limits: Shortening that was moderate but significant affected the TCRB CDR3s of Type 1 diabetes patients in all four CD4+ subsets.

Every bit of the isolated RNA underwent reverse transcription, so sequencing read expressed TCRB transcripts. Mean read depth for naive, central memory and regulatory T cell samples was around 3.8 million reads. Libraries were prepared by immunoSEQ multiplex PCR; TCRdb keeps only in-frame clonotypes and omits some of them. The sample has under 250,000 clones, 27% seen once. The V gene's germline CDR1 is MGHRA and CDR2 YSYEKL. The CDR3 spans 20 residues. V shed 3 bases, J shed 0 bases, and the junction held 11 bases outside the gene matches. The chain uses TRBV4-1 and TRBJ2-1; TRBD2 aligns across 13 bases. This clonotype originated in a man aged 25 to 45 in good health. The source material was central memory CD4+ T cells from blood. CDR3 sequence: CASSQRLAGGIVTSYNEQFF. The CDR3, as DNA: TGCGCCAGCAGCCAGCGACTAGCGGGGGGCATAGTCACCTCCTACAATGAGCAGTTCTTC.